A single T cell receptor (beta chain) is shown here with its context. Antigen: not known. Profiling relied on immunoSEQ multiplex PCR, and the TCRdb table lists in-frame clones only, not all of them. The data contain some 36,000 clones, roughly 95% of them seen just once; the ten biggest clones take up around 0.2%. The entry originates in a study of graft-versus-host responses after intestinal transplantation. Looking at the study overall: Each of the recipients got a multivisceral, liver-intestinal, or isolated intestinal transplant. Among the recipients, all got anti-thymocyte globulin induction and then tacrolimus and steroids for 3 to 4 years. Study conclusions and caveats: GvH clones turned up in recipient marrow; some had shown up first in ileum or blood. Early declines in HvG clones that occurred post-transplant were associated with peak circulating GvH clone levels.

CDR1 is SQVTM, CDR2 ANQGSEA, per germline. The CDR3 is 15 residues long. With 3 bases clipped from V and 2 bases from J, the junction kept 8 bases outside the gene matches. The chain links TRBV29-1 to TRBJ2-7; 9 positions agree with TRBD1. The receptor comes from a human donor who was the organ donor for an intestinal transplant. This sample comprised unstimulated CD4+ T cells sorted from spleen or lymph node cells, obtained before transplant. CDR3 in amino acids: CSVEDTGGPTYEQYF. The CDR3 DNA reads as TGCAGCGTTGAGGATACAGGGGGCCCCACCTACGAGCAGTACTTC.